The rows below give T cell receptor beta chains drawn from one sample of a study of blood T cell repertoires in COVID-19. TCRdb's table, derived via immunoSEQ multiplex PCR, lists solely in-frame clones and lacks some. The table includes 200,000 to 250,000 clones, around 88% detected once. Sequenced: peripheral blood. Receptors originate from a young man with active or convalescent COVID-19. CDR3s include the opening cysteine and the closing phenylalanine or tryptophan. The D gene is left open where the match is weak. Size tells how often a clone was seen (once, few, many) or the class of an expanded clone, and some rows leave it out.

D: TRBD2
V: TRBV5-1
J: TRBJ2-1
size: -
DNA: TGCGCCAGCAGCGGGGGACTAGCGGAAAATGAGCAGTTCTTC
CDR3: CASSGGLAENEQFF

D: TRBD1
V: TRBV6-1
J: TRBJ1-2
size: many
DNA: TGTGCCAGCAGTGAGGGGGACAGGAACTATGGCTACACCTTC
CDR3: CASSEGDRNYGYTF

D: -
V: TRBV11-2
J: TRBJ2-1
size: once
DNA: TGTGCCAGCAGCTTAGATCATCAGGACTACAATGAGCAGTTCTTC
CDR3: CASSLDHQDYNEQFF

D: -
V: TRBV7-9
J: TRBJ1-1
size: -
DNA: TGTGCCAGCAGTTTAATTCCTTTTCAGGGAAAGGGCACTGAAGCTTTCTTT
CDR3: CASSLIPFQGKGTEAFF

D: -
V: TRBV20-1
J: TRBJ1-1
size: once
DNA: TGCAGTGCTAGGCGAGAGCGAGAAGCTTTCTTT
CDR3: CSARREREAFF

D: TRBD1
V: TRBV5-1
J: TRBJ2-4
size: -
DNA: TGCGCCAGCAGCTTGAAGACAGGGGGTAGAGACATTCAGTACTTC
CDR3: CASSLKTGGRDIQYF

D: -
V: TRBV24-1
J: TRBJ2-1
size: -
DNA: TGTGCCACCAGTGATTCTAGGGGCGCCTACAATGAGCAGTTCTTC
CDR3: CATSDSRGAYNEQFF

D: -
V: TRBV4-3
J: TRBJ1-1
size: -
DNA: TGCGCCAGCAGCCAAGTCAAAGGTACATGGGGCAAGCATGAAGCTTTCTTT
CDR3: CASSQVKGTWGKHEAFF

D: -
V: TRBV30
J: TRBJ1-2
size: -
DNA: TGTGCCTGGAGTGTACATTCATGGGGCCTGGGCGGCTACACCTTC
CDR3: CAWSVHSWGLGGYTF

D: -
V: TRBV5-4
J: TRBJ1-3
size: once
DNA: TGTGCCAGCAGCCACCCCTCACAGGGAGACACCATATATTTT
CDR3: CASSHPSQGDTIYF

D: -
V: TRBV5-4
J: TRBJ2-2
size: -
DNA: TGTGCCAGCAGCTTGAAGAAGGGGGCGAACACCGGGGAGCTGTTTTTT
CDR3: CASSLKKGANTGELFF

D: TRBD2
V: TRBV7-8
J: TRBJ2-1
size: -
DNA: TGTGCCAGCAGCTTACTGTTAGCGGGAGACCATGAGCAGTTCTTC
CDR3: CASSLLLAGDHEQFF

D: TRBD1
V: TRBV27
J: TRBJ2-7
size: -
DNA: TGTGCCAGCAGTTTAACAGGGGAAGGCTACTACGAGCAGTACTTC
CDR3: CASSLTGEGYYEQYF

D: TRBD1
V: TRBV2
J: TRBJ1-4
size: -
DNA: TGTGCCAGCAGTCCGACAGGGGCCGCTAATGAAAAACTGTTTTTT
CDR3: CASSPTGAANEKLFF

D: -
V: TRBV10-3
J: TRBJ1-1
size: -
DNA: TGTGCCATCAGTGGGTCGGTAGGGGGGGCTGAAGCTTTCTTT
CDR3: CAISGSVGGAEAFF

D: TRBD1
V: TRBV24-1
J: TRBJ1-5
size: -
DNA: TGTGCCACCAGTGATTCTAGACAGGGTGGTTTTCAGCCCCAGCATTTT
CDR3: CATSDSRQGGFQPQHF

D: -
V: TRBV28
J: TRBJ1-1
size: -
DNA: TGTGCCAGCAGTTCCCGGGGCACTGAAGCTTTCTTT
CDR3: CASSSRGTEAFF

D: -
V: TRBV5-1
J: TRBJ1-1
size: -
DNA: TGCGCCAGCAGCTCCCTAAAAAGCTCCCAGCGAGGGACTGAAGCTTTCTTT
CDR3: CASSSLKSSQRGTEAFF

D: TRBD1
V: TRBV2
J: TRBJ1-5
size: -
DNA: TGTGCCAGCAGCCGGGACAGTGGGACTGAGCCCCAGCATTTT
CDR3: CASSRDSGTEPQHF

D: TRBD1
V: TRBV25-1
J: TRBJ1-6
size: -
DNA: TGTGCCAGCAGTGAAAGGGGGCAGGGTTCACCCCTCCACTTT
CDR3: CASSERGQGSPLHF

D: TRBD1
V: TRBV10-1
J: TRBJ2-2
size: -
DNA: TGCGCCAGCAGTGACTACCGCCGGGACAGCAACACCGGGGAGCTGTTTTTT
CDR3: CASSDYRRDSNTGELFF

D: -
V: TRBV7-9
J: TRBJ2-7
size: -
DNA: TGTGCCAGCAGCTTAGCATCCCAGGACACGTTCTCCTACGAGCAGTACTTC
CDR3: CASSLASQDTFSYEQYF

D: -
V: TRBV19
J: TRBJ1-5
size: -
DNA: TGTGCCAGTAGTATCTCTCCAGGAGCGGGTCAGCCCCAGCATTTT
CDR3: CASSISPGAGQPQHF

D: -
V: TRBV10-2
J: TRBJ1-1
size: -
DNA: TGCGCCAGCAGAGGGAGCGGGGTGTTGGGGGTGAACACTGAAGCTTTCTTT
CDR3: CASRGSGVLGVNTEAFF

D: TRBD2
V: TRBV28
J: TRBJ2-7
size: -
DNA: TGTGCCAGCAGATCTCCGGGGGGCTCCTACGAGCAGTACTTC
CDR3: CASRSPGGSYEQYF

D: TRBD1
V: TRBV6-1
J: TRBJ1-1
size: few
DNA: TGTGCCAGCAGTGACGCAGGGGGGACTGAAGCTTTCTTT
CDR3: CASSDAGGTEAFF

D: TRBD2
V: TRBV5-1
J: TRBJ2-2
size: -
DNA: TGCGCCAGCAGCGCGGGAGAGCCCGGGGAGCTGTTTTTT
CDR3: CASSAGEPGELFF

D: TRBD1
V: TRBV6-1
J: TRBJ2-4
size: -
DNA: TGTGCCAGCAGTACCTCCGGGACAGTGAAAAACATTCAGTACTTC
CDR3: CASSTSGTVKNIQYF

D: TRBD2
V: TRBV27
J: TRBJ2-7
size: -
DNA: TGTGCCAGCAGGCCATCCTCTAGCGGAATTTACGAGCAGTACTTC
CDR3: CASRPSSSGIYEQYF

D: -
V: TRBV15
J: TRBJ1-2
size: -
DNA: TGTGCCACCAGCAGAGACGGGACATCTAACTATGGCTACACCTTC
CDR3: CATSRDGTSNYGYTF

D: -
V: TRBV21-1
J: TRBJ1-4
size: -
DNA: TGTGCCAGCAGTCTCAGGCCGTCCCCCAAAGATGAAAAACTGTTTTTT
CDR3: CASSLRPSPKDEKLFF

D: -
V: TRBV27
J: TRBJ2-7
size: -
DNA: TGTGCCAGCAGCCCAGGGGCCAGGGGAAACTCCTACGAGCAGTACTTC
CDR3: CASSPGARGNSYEQYF

D: TRBD2
V: TRBV15
J: TRBJ2-3
size: -
DNA: TGTGCCACCAGCATTGCGGCGGGGGTCCTAGCAGATACGCAGTATTTT
CDR3: CATSIAAGVLADTQYF

D: TRBD2
V: TRBV7-2
J: TRBJ2-1
size: -
DNA: TGTGCCAGCAGCTTAGTAGGAGCGGGAGGAGTCTACAATGAGCAGTTCTTC
CDR3: CASSLVGAGGVYNEQFF

D: -
V: TRBV2
J: TRBJ1-3
size: -
DNA: TGTGCCAGCATCTCGGGTTTCTCTGGAAACACCATATATTTT
CDR3: CASISGFSGNTIYF

D: TRBD1
V: TRBV28
J: TRBJ2-7
size: -
DNA: TGTGCCAGCAGTTTAGAGCGTTGGGGACAGGGGACCGAGCAGTACTTC
CDR3: CASSLERWGQGTEQYF

D: TRBD1
V: TRBV5-4
J: TRBJ1-1
size: -
DNA: TGTGCCAGCTTCAGGGGGCGCGGCACTGAAGCTTTCTTT
CDR3: CASFRGRGTEAFF

D: -
V: TRBV7-9
J: TRBJ1-4
size: -
DNA: TGTGCCAGCAGCGAATCCAGCAGGGTCCCTAATGAAAAACTGTTTTTT
CDR3: CASSESSRVPNEKLFF

D: -
V: TRBV28
J: TRBJ2-1
size: once
DNA: TGTGCCAGCAGTTTACGGCGGGATAGGGCCCTTGGGAATGAGCAGTTCTTC
CDR3: CASSLRRDRALGNEQFF

D: -
V: TRBV27
J: TRBJ1-2
size: -
DNA: TGTGCCAGCAGTAAGGAACCGGGGTATGGCTACACCTTC
CDR3: CASSKEPGYGYTF

D: -
V: TRBV12-5
J: TRBJ1-1
size: -
DNA: TGTGCTAGTGGTGTAAACAGGTTGGCTGAAGCTTTCTTT
CDR3: CASGVNRLAEAFF

D: TRBD1
V: TRBV15
J: TRBJ2-4
size: -
DNA: TGTGCCACCGGAACTAGGGACAGGGGGCACATTCAGTACTTC
CDR3: CATGTRDRGHIQYF

D: -
V: TRBV5-1
J: TRBJ2-2
size: -
DNA: TGCGCCAGCAGCTTGGACGGGTTCCCGAACACCGGGGAGCTGTTTTTT
CDR3: CASSLDGFPNTGELFF

D: TRBD1
V: TRBV27
J: TRBJ1-1
size: -
DNA: TGTGCCAGCAGTCTCAGACGACAGGGGCCGTACACTGAAGCTTTCTTT
CDR3: CASSLRRQGPYTEAFF